One TCR beta chain is described in this entry. The assay was immunoSEQ multiplex PCR, and TCRdb's table has in-frame clones only and misses some. The data show around 280,000 clones, with around 81% seen just once and around 4.2% held by the top ten. These data are taken from a study of blood T cell repertoires in COVID-19. Overall study: The study drew acute and convalescent COVID-19 samples from the United States, Italy and Spain. The analysed material was cDNA or gDNA that came from T cells, B-cell-depleted T cells, or PBMCs.

The CDR3 totals 13 residues. J lost 8 bases, V lost 6 bases, and 8 bases had no gene match. The TCR sequence derives from a woman aged 45-60 years with active or convalescent COVID-19. The specimen sequenced was peripheral blood. The chain employs TRBV12-3 or TRBV12-4 and TRBJ1-2; 8 bases line up with TRBD1. This CDR3 reads CASRTTGEDGYTF. In nucleotides, the CDR3 is TGTGCCAGCAGGACGACAGGGGAAGACGGCTACACCTTC.